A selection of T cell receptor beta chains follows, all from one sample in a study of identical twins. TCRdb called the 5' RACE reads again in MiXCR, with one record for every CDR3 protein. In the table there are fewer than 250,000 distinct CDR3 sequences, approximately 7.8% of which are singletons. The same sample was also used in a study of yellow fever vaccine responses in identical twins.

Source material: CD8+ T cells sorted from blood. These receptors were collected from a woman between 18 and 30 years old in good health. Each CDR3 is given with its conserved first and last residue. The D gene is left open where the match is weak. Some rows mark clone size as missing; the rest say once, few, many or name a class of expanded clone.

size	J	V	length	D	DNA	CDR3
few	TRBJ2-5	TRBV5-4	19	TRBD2	TGTGCCAGCAGCTTGCGACTAGCGGGGGGGTCCTTAGCCTGGAAGACCCAGTACTTC	CASSLRLAGGSLAWKTQYF
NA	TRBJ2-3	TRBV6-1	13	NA	TGTGCCAGCAGTGACGGATCTACAGATACGCAGTATTTT	CASSDGSTDTQYF
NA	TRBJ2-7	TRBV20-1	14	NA	TGCAGTGCTAGAGATGAACTATACCCCTACGAGCAGTACTTC	CSARDELYPYEQYF
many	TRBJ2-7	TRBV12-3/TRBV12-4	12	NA	TGTGCCAGCAGTTTTTGGCAGAACGAGCAGTACTTC	CASSFWQNEQYF
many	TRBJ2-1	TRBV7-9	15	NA	TGTGCCAGCAGCCATTCGGGACACCCCACCAATGAGCAGTTCTTC	CASSHSGHPTNEQFF
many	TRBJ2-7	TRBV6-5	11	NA	TGTGCCAGCAGTTCCGGAGCAGAGCAGTACTTC	CASSSGAEQYF
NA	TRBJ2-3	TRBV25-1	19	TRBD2	TGTGCCAGCAGTGAATCGACGGGGGGGGTCGGGTCCACCACAGATACGCAGTATTTT	CASSESTGGVGSTTDTQYF
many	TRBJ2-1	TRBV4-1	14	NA	TGCGCCAGCAGCCAAGAAGGCCAGGGCAATGAGCAGTTCTTC	CASSQEGQGNEQFF
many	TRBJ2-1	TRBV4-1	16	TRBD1	TGCGCCAGCAGCCCAGGACGACAGGGTGGGATCAATGAGCAGTTCTTC	CASSPGRQGGINEQFF
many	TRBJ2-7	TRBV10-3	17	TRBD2	TGTGCCATCAGTGACGAGCTAGCGGGAGGGTGGCCCTACGAGCAGTACTTC	CAISDELAGGWPYEQYF
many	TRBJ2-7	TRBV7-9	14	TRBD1	TGTGCCAGCAGCCCCCGGGACAGCTCCTACGAGCAGTACTTC	CASSPRDSSYEQYF
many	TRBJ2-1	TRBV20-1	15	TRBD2	TGCAGTGCTCTAACCGGGACTAGCGACGTCAATGAGCAGTTCTTC	CSALTGTSDVNEQFF
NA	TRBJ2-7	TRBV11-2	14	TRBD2	TGTGCCAGCAGCTTAGCGGGAGGGCCTAGGGAGCAGTACTTC	CASSLAGGPREQYF
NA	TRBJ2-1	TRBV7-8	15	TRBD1	TGTGCCAGCAGCTTTTCGGCGACAGGGATAAATGAGCAGTTCTTC	CASSFSATGINEQFF
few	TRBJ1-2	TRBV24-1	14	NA	TGTGCCACCAGTGACAACCGGGTCGACTATGGCTACACCTTC	CATSDNRVDYGYTF
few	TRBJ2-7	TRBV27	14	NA	TGTGCCAGCAGTTTCCAGGCGCTCTCCTACGAGCAGTACTTC	CASSFQALSYEQYF
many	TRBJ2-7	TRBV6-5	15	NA	TGTGCCAGCAGTTACTCCGAGGACATTGAGGACGAGCAGTACTTC	CASSYSEDIEDEQYF
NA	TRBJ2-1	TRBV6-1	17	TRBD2	TGTGCCAGCAGCCCCGGGGCGAGCGGGGGTATTTTGGATGAGCAGTTCTTC	CASSPGASGGILDEQFF
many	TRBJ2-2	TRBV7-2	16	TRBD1	TGTGCCAGCAGCCCCCGGACAGGCCCCAACACCGGGGAGCTGTTTTTT	CASSPRTGPNTGELFF
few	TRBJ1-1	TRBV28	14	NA	TGTGCCAGCAGTCAATTGGAGGGACGGACTGAAGCTTTTTTT	CASSQLEGRTEAFF
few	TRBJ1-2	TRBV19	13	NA	TGTGCCAGTAGTAGTACAGGGCTTTATGGCTACACCTTC	CASSSTGLYGYTF
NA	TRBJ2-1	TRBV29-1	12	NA	TGCAGCGTTGAGGGGACTTACAATGAGCAGTTCTTC	CSVEGTYNEQFF
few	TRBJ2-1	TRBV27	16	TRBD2	TGTGCCAGCAGTTCTCTGACTAGCGGGGGGCACAATGAGCAGTTCTTC	CASSSLTSGGHNEQFF
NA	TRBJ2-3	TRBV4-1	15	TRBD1	TGCGCCAGCAGCCACGGACAGGGGGGCACAGATACGCAGTATTTT	CASSHGQGGTDTQYF
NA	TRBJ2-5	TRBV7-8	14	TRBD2	TGTGCCAGCAGCACGCCGGGACTAGCGGAGACCCAGTACTTC	CASSTPGLAETQYF
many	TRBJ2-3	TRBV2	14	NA	TGTGCCAGCAGTGTAGGTAGGGGCACAGATACGCAGTATTTT	CASSVGRGTDTQYF
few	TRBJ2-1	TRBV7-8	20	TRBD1	TGTGCCAGCAGCTCCCGCCCCGGGACAGGGACCCCCCTAAGACACAATGAGCAGTTCTTC	CASSSRPGTGTPLRHNEQFF
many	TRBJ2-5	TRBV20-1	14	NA	TGCAGTGCTAGAGATGGGGATTCGCAAGAGACCCAGTACTTC	CSARDGDSQETQYF
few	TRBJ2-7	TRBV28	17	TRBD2	TGTGCCAGCACCAAAGACCCCCTTAGCGGGAGGGCTTACGAGCAGTACTTC	CASTKDPLSGRAYEQYF
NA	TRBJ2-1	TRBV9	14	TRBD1	TGTGCCAGCAGCGTGGGACAGGGAAACCATGAGCAGTTCTTC	CASSVGQGNHEQFF
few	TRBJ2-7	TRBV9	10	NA	TGTGCCAGCGGGAATTCCGAGCAGTACTTC	CASGNSEQYF
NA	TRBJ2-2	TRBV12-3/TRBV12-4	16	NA	TGTGCCAGCAGTCCCCTCCGGGGAGTAACCACCGGGGAGCTGTTTTTT	CASSPLRGVTTGELFF
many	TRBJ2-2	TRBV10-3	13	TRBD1	TGTGCCTTTGGACAGGCGAACACCGGGGAGCTGTTTTTT	CAFGQANTGELFF
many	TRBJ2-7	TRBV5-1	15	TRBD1	TGCGCCAGCAGCTTGGACGACAGGGGGTTCGGCGAGCAGTACTTC	CASSLDDRGFGEQYF